This TCR beta chain was obtained from a study of cytomegalovirus exposure and HLA in healthy donors. General observations from the study: A later analysis reportedly found fewer N-insertions in an Asian-associated ancestry cluster than the approximately 670-donor mean. Within an earlier analysis, most TCR beta V segments proved productive either about 90% or about 30% of the time. Reports state that TCR beta sequences accurately predicted most subjects' HLA-A and HLA-B alleles. In a later analysis, HLA-associated beta chains showed higher expansion and lower generation probabilities than comparable chains.

The V end was cut by 8 bases, the J end by 0 bases, with 7 bases between. Germline CDR1 LNHDA, CDR2 SQIVND (reference sequence). The CDR3 runs 13 residues. Amplification used 60 Vbeta primers and 13 Jbeta primers. The protocol was immunoSEQ multiplex PCR, while the TCRdb copy is restricted to in-frame clones and leaves out a portion. The table includes 150,000 to 200,000 clones, approximately 80% detected once. With respect to this clone: Its target is unknown.

The clonotype originates from a woman aged 18-29 years in good health and CMV-seronegative. The sample consisted of PBMCs. V is TRBV19 and J is TRBJ1-4; D not resolved. DNA for the CDR3: TGTGCCAGTTCCGCAGCAACTAATGAAAAACTGTTTTTT. Its protein product is CASSAATNEKLFF.